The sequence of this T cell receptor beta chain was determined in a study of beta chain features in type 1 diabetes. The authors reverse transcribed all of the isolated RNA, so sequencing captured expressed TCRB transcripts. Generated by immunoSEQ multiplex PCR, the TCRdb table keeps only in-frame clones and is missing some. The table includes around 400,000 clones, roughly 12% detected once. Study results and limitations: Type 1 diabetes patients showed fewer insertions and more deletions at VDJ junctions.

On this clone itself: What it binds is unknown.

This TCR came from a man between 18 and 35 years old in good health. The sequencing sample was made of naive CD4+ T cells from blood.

CDR3 residues: CASSLRDRGEAFF. The CDR3 DNA sequence: TGTGCCAGCAGCCTCCGGGACAGGGGTGAAGCTTTCTTT. V is TRBV7-8 and J is TRBJ1-1; 10 nucleotides align to TRBD1. The junction had 4 bases not matched to a gene; V was cut back by 5 bases and J by 7 bases. CDR1 is SGHVS, CDR2 FQNEAQ, per germline. This CDR3 is 13 amino acids long.